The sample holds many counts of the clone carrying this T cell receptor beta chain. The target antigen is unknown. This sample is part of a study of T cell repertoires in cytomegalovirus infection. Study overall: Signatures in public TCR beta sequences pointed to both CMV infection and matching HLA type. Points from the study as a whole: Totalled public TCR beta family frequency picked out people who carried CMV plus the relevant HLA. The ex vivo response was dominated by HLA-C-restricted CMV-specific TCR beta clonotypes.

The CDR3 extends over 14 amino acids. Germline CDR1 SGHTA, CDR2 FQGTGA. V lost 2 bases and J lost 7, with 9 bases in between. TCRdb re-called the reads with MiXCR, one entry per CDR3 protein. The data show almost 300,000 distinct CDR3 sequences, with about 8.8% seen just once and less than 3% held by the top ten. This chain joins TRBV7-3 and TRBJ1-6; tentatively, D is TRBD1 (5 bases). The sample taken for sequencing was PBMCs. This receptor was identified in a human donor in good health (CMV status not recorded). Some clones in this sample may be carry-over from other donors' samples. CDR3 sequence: CASSLAAGNSPLHF. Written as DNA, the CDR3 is TGTGCCAGCAGCTTAGCGGCAGGGAATTCACCCCTCCACTTT.